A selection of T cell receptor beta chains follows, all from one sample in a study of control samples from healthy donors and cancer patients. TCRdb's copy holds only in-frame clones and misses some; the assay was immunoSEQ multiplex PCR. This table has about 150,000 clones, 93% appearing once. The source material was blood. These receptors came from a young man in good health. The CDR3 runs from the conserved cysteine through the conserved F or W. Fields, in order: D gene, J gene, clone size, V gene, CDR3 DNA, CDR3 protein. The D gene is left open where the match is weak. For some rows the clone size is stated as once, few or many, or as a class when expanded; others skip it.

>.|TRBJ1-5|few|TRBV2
TGTGCCAGCAGCCAAGATACAGTTAATCAGCCCCAGCATTTT
CASSQDTVNQPQHF
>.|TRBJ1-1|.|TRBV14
TGTGCCAGCAGCCTAAGTGCTGAAGCTTTCTTT
CASSLSAEAFF
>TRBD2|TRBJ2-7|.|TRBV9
TGTGCCAGCAGCGTAAACGGACTAGCGGCCTACGAGCAGTACTTC
CASSVNGLAAYEQYF
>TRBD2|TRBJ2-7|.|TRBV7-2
TGTGCCAGCAGCTTATTTGGGACTAGAAGCTCCTACGAGCAGTACTTC
CASSLFGTRSSYEQYF
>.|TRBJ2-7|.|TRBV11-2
TGTGCCAGCAGCTTGTGGGGAGGTTCCTACGAGCAGTACTTC
CASSLWGGSYEQYF
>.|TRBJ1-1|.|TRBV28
TGTGCCAGTATGACAGTGACGAACACTGAAGCTTTCTTT
CASMTVTNTEAFF
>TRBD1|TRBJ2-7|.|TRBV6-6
TGTGCCAGCAGTTACCAGGGGGCGGTAGCCTACGAGCAGTACTTC
CASSYQGAVAYEQYF
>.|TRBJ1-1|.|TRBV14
TGTGCCAGCAGCCGCGGGATGGGGGCGCCGGTGAATACTGAAGCTTTCTTT
CASSRGMGAPVNTEAFF
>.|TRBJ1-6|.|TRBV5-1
TGCGCCAGCAGTGTCCGAGGGACCGGTTCACCCCTCCACTTT
CASSVRGTGSPLHF
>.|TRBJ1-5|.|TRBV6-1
TGTGCCAGCAGTGAAGCTCCAGGGTATAGCAATCAGCCCCAGCATTTT
CASSEAPGYSNQPQHF
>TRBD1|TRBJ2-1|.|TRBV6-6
TGTGCCAGCAGTTCGACAGGGATGGGAATAAATGAGCAGTTCTTC
CASSSTGMGINEQFF
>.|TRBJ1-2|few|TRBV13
TGTGCCAGCAGCTTAGCAGATACCTATGGCTACACCTTC
CASSLADTYGYTF
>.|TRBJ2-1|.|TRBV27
TGTGCCAGCAGTTTCGGAGGGCCTTACAATGAGCAGTTCTTC
CASSFGGPYNEQFF
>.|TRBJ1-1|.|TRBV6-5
TGTGCCAGCAACCCAAGGAGGGGACGGACTGAAGCTTTCTTT
CASNPRRGRTEAFF
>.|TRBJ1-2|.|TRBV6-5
TGTGCCAGCAGCGGCAACTATGGCTACACCTTC
CASSGNYGYTF
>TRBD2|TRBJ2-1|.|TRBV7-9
TGTGCCAGCAGCGGCGGGGGGGCCCCATCCTACAATGAGCAGTTCTTC
CASSGGGAPSYNEQFF